This T cell receptor (beta chain) emerged from a study of cytomegalovirus exposure and HLA in healthy donors. Across the whole study: Earlier sequencing of 150 million to 200 million T cells yielded around 100 million unique TCR beta sequences.

It was with 60 Vbeta and 13 Jbeta primers that the PCR ran. Some clones are missing from TCRdb's copy, which holds only in-frame ones; the method was immunoSEQ multiplex PCR. The table records fewer than 80,000 clones, 67% of them present only once. V dropped 6 bases and J dropped 6; count of bases not matched to a gene: 1. Germline-derived CDR1 and CDR2 are SQVTM and ANQGSEA. The CDR3 is 11 residues long. As for this clone: Its antigen is currently unknown.

The study, taken as a whole, reports: TCR beta sequences numbering 15,000 to 20,000 were associated with HLA alleles at 0.05 false discovery rate in a later analysis. In an earlier analysis, about 87% or about 30%: the productive usage of most TCR beta V segments. Under in vitro conditions, three CMV-associated chains were confirmed as specific for CMV antigens.

The sequence derives from a woman between 45 and 65 years old in good health and CMV-seropositive. Specimen: PBMCs. The rearrangement joins TRBV29-1 to TRBJ1-1; 10 nucleotides match TRBD1. CDR3 protein: CSVGTGAEAFF. The CDR3 DNA reads as TGCAGCGTCGGGACAGGGGCTGAAGCTTTCTTT.